This T cell receptor (beta chain) is from a study of shared clonotypes between healthy human individuals. Sequencing was performed with immunoSEQ multiplex PCR; in TCRdb, only in-frame clones are kept and a portion is missing. Here the sample spans around 1.9 million clones, 93% being singletons. Naivety among CD8 cells was defined by CD45RO negativity and positive CCR7 selection, thereby excluding terminally differentiated effector memory CD45RA+ cells. The donors, all of them Caucasian adults, lived in Nashville, Tennessee. The CDR3 totals 17 residues. CDR1 and CDR2 from the germline V gene are SGDLS and YYNGEE. V dropped 0 bases and J dropped 5; count of bases not matched to a gene: 9.

This sequence was found in a young man in good health. Some clones in this sample may be carry-over from other donors' samples. The sequencing input was naive CD8+ T cells from PBMCs. The chain recombines TRBV9 with TRBJ2-5; 11 positions match TRBD1. The CDR3, as DNA: TGTGCCAGCAGCGTAGATCCCAGGACAGGGGGCATTGAGACCCAGTACTTC. Protein product: CASSVDPRTGGIETQYF. Using reference TRBV9 and TRBJ2-5 for the parts outside the CDR3, the full variable domain is DSGVTQTPKHLITATGQRVTLRCSPRSGDLSVYWYQQSLDQGLQFLIQYYNGEERAKGNILERFSAQQFPDLHSELNLSSLELGDSALYFCASSVDPRTGGIETQYFGPGTRLLVL.